Here is one T cell receptor (beta chain) with its context. Its antigen is undetermined. The data belong to a study of circulating and synovial CD4+ cells in juvenile arthritis. Findings of the study overall: T cell genome counts differed by at least an order of magnitude between CPL and CD4 samples.

This CDR3 spans 15 amino acids. Germline lookup yields CDR1 MNHNY and CDR2 SVGAGI (reference sequence). V shed 6 bases, J shed 6 bases, and the junction held 8 bases outside the gene matches. Some clones are missing from TCRdb's copy, which holds only in-frame ones; the method was immunoSEQ multiplex PCR. The sample consists of 30,000 to 40,000 clones, over 90% of them appearing once. Sequenced samples came from active juvenile idiopathic arthritis patients. The TCR sequence derives from a human donor with juvenile idiopathic arthritis. The chain combines TRBV6-6 with TRBJ2-1, with 10 bases aligning to TRBD2. Sequencing was done on a sample of CD4+ T cells from blood. The DNA of the CDR3 is TGTGCCAGCAGACCTAGCGGGGGTGAGCTCAATGAGCAGTTCTTC. Protein: CASRPSGGELNEQFF.